The rows below give T cell receptor beta chains drawn from one sample of a study of blood T cell repertoires in COVID-19. Using immunoSEQ multiplex PCR, the repertoire was profiled, and TCRdb retains in-frame clones only, with some absent. The table has some 97,000 clones, about 83% seen once; the top ten hold over 10%. Sequenced sample: peripheral blood. The receptor source for this set is a human donor in a cohort sampled during active COVID-19. The CDR3 runs from the conserved cysteine through the conserved F or W. D genes are given only for firm matches. A row's size may be missing; if present it is once, few, many or a size class.

>TRBJ2-3|TRBD1|TRBV5-1|-
TGCGCCAGCAGCTTAAACCCGACAGGGTCTGCAGATACGCAGTATTTT
CASSLNPTGSADTQYF
>TRBJ2-1|TRBD2|TRBV13|many
TGTGCCAGCAGCCATAGCATAGGACTAGCGGGAGGCAATGAGCAGTTCTTC
CASSHSIGLAGGNEQFF
>TRBJ2-3|-|TRBV5-4|-
TGTGCCAGCAGCTTGGCCGGCAGGGGCGCAGATACGCAGTATTTT
CASSLAGRGADTQYF
>TRBJ1-5|-|TRBV12-3/TRBV12-4|-
TGTGCCAGCAGTTACCGGTGGAATCAGCCCCAGCATTTT
CASSYRWNQPQHF
>TRBJ1-6|TRBD1|TRBV14|-
TGTGCCAGCAGCCGAGAACAGGGGAAAGGCTCACCCCTCCACTTT
CASSREQGKGSPLHF
>TRBJ2-1|-|TRBV15|-
TGTGCCACCGGGGGGAGGCATTACAATGAGCAGTTCTTC
CATGGRHYNEQFF
>TRBJ2-7|-|TRBV15|-
TGTGCCACCAGCAGTCAGGGTGGGGTCTACGAGCAGTACTTC
CATSSQGGVYEQYF
>TRBJ1-2|TRBD1|TRBV27|-
TGTGCCAGCAGCAGACAGGGGGCTAACTATGGCTACACCTTC
CASSRQGANYGYTF
>TRBJ2-1|TRBD1|TRBV6-1|-
TGTGCCAGCAGTGAAACCGGGACAGGAAACAATGAGCAGTTCTTC
CASSETGTGNNEQFF
>TRBJ1-5|-|TRBV5-1|-
TGCGCCAGCAGCTTTAGCCCCCAGTCTGGCAATCAGCCCCAGCATTTT
CASSFSPQSGNQPQHF
>TRBJ2-1|TRBD2|TRBV2|-
TGTGCCAGCAGTGGAAAGACTAGCGGGAGGTGGTATGAGCAGTTCTTC
CASSGKTSGRWYEQFF